Listed here are 14 T cell receptor beta chains from one sample, sequenced in a study of shared clonotypes between healthy human individuals. Produced via immunoSEQ multiplex PCR; TCRdb's table is partial and in-frame only. The sample yields 450,000 to 500,000 clones, 79% seen once. Material for sequencing was PBMCs. These receptor sequences come from a middle-aged woman in good health. Some clones in this sample may be carry-over from other donors' samples.

This chain joins TRBV7-2 and TRBJ1-2; D call uncertain. CDR1 is SGHTA and CDR2 is FQGNSA in the germline V gene. The germline V and J ends were trimmed by 3 bases and 4 bases, with 18 bases remaining between them. This CDR3 has 16 residues. The CDR3 nucleotides are TGTGCCAGCAGCTTGTACGGACTGGACGTTATCTATGGCTACACCTTC. Translation gives CASSLYGLDVIYGYTF.

The chain links TRBV7-9 to TRBJ1-5; D call uncertain. The V gene lost 2 bases and the J gene lost 0 bases, with 5 bases spanning the gap. CDR3 size: 14 residues. In germline, CDR1 is SEHNR, CDR2 FQNEAQ (reference sequence). The CDR3 DNA is TGTGCCAGCAGCTTATCCAGTAGCAATCAGCCCCAGCATTTT. The encoded protein is CASSLSSSNQPQHF.

This chain uses TRBV6-7 with TRBJ2-3; 7 bases fit TRBD1. TRBV6-7 carries the ORF label, with uncertain function. This CDR3 comprises 18 residues. J was trimmed by 1 base and V by 0 bases; bases with no gene match: 10. The CDR3 here is CASSYSKGARSRTDTQYF. The CDR3 region has the DNA TGTGCCAGCAGTTACTCGAAGGGGGCCAGGTCCCGCACAGATACGCAGTATTTT.

The rearrangement links TRBV5-1 to TRBJ2-7, with D possibly TRBD1 on 6 matching bases. The CDR3 length is 15 residues. Trimming removed 0 bases at V and 0 bases at J, with 10 bases between. CDR1 and CDR2 (germline): SGHRS, YFSETQ. CDR3 in DNA: TGCGCCAGCAGCTTGGAAGGACAGCCCTCCTACGAGCAGTACTTC. It specifies CASSLEGQPSYEQYF.

The rearrangement joins TRBV9 to TRBJ2-7; 9 bases agree with TRBD1. CDR1 and CDR2 (germline): SGDLS, YYNGEE. V gave up 3 bases and J gave up 6 bases; unmatched junction bases: 7. The CDR3 length is 14 residues. The CDR3 DNA reads TGTGCCAGCAGCGCCCGGGACAGGGAAGGCGAGCAGTACTTC. Amino acids: CASSARDREGEQYF.

This chain links TRBV19 with TRBJ2-2; 12 positions match TRBD2. Germline V gene lookup returns CDR1 LNHDA and CDR2 SQIVND (reference sequence). V was clipped by 1 base and J by 0 bases; unmatched bases: 3. This CDR3 comprises 18 residues. The DNA for the CDR3 is TGTGCCAGTAGTATAGGGGGACTAGCGGGCCCGAACACCGGGGAGCTGTTTTTT. Its protein is CASSIGGLAGPNTGELFF.

The rearrangement joins TRBV7-8 to TRBJ1-1; D not certain. The V end lost 3 bases, the J end lost 1 base, and 9 bases lay between the germline ends. Germline values: CDR1 SGHVS, CDR2 FQNEAQ. There are 14 residues in the CDR3. CDR3: CASSFGPENTEAFF. The DNA of the CDR3 is TGTGCCAGCAGCTTTGGCCCCGAGAACACTGAAGCTTTCTTT.

This chain joins TRBV18 and TRBJ1-2; D not resolved. Germline V CDR1 and CDR2: KGHSH, LQKENI. V was shortened by 2 bases and J by 7 bases, with 17 bases between the two germline ends. The CDR3 runs 15 residues. The CDR3 DNA sequence: TGTGCCAGCTCACCAGGGCCGGAGGACGCCCTTGGCTACACCTTC. Its translation: CASSPGPEDALGYTF.

The genes are TRBV19 and TRBJ2-5; perhaps TRBD2 as D (6 bases). This CDR3 is built from 14 residues. Germline lookup yields CDR1 LNHDA and CDR2 SQIVND (reference sequence). V gave up 7 bases and J gave up 5 bases, with 17 bases separating them. The DNA of the CDR3 is TGTGCCAGTAACACCGGAGGGCTTCGGGAGACCCAGTACTTC. This gives the protein CASNTGGLRETQYF.

The rearrangement uses TRBV15 and TRBJ2-6, with 7 bases aligning to TRBD2. The germline gives CDR1 LNHNV, CDR2 YYDKDF (reference sequence). V lost 3 bases to trimming and J lost 2 bases; unmatched junction nucleotides: 1. The CDR3 totals 15 residues. CDR3 residues: CATSRGGTGANVLTF. The CDR3 DNA sequence: TGTGCCACCAGCAGGGGAGGGACTGGGGCCAACGTCCTGACTTTC.

This CDR3 reads CASSPQGVGNQPQHF. The CDR3 nucleotides read TGTGCCAGCAGTCCCCAGGGCGTGGGCAATCAGCCCCAGCATTTT. V is TRBV28 and J is TRBJ1-5; perhaps TRBD1 as D (5 bases). V was cut by 5 bases and J by 2 bases, with 13 bases left in between. Germline-derived CDR1 and CDR2 are MDHEN and SYDVKM. This CDR3 has 15 amino acids.

Ten or more counts support this clone. The V call is TRBV13, the J call TRBJ1-2; the D gene is possibly TRBD1 (5 bases). Deletions cut 0 bases from V and 2 bases from J, with 7 bases between. This CDR3 comprises 14 residues. Looked up from germline, CDR1 is PRHDT and CDR2 is FYEKMQ (reference sequence). CDR3 amino acids: CASSLGRENYGYTF. The CDR3 DNA sequence: TGTGCCAGCAGCTTAGGCAGGGAGAACTATGGCTACACCTTC.

V gene TRBV7-8 combines with J gene TRBJ2-1; 8 bases agree with TRBD1. Trimming removed 5 bases from V and 8 bases from J; junction bases left unmatched: 11. This CDR3 region has 15 residues. Germline CDR1 SGHVS, CDR2 FQNEAQ. The CDR3 bases are TGTGCCAGCAGCGGCGGGACAGGTCCATGGCATGAGCAGTTCTTC. This codes for CASSGGTGPWHEQFF.

The chain employs TRBV27 and TRBJ1-2; 10 bases align to TRBD1. The ends lost 4 bases at V and 4 bases at J; junction bases unmatched: 6. From germline, CDR1 is MNHEY and CDR2 SMNVEV (reference sequence). The CDR3 totals 15 residues. The CDR3 is CASSSRDRGSYGYTF. CDR3 nucleotide sequence: TGTGCCAGCAGTTCCCGGGACAGGGGTAGCTATGGCTACACCTTC.